This T cell receptor (beta chain) was observed in a study of CD8 T cells in ankylosing spondylitis. With V trimmed by 3 bases and J by 6 bases, 13 bases remained unmatched. Germline V gene data show CDR1 as DFQATT and CDR2 as SNEGSKA (reference sequence). The CDR3 loop spans 16 amino acids. MiXCR, applied by TCRdb to the 5' RACE reads, yields one record per CDR3 protein. The table has 250,000 to 300,000 distinct CDR3 sequences, under 20% seen once. The V gene is TRBV20-1, the J gene TRBJ2-7, with 11 positions matching TRBD2. The receptor's source is a male donor with ankylosing spondylitis or in good health (not recorded which). Sequencing used blood, either unsorted or a sorted T cell fraction (not recorded which). The CDR3 protein is CSARGPVAGGRGEQYF. The CDR3 nucleotides are TGCAGTGCTAGGGGGCCGGTAGCGGGAGGGCGAGGCGAGCAGTACTTC.